The 5 T cell receptor beta chains given below trace back to one sample, sequenced in a study of response to subunit inactivated influenza vaccine. TCRdb fed the RT-PCR reads into MiXCR, producing one record per CDR3 protein. Here the sample spans under 550,000 distinct CDR3 sequences, 7.6% being singletons. Specimen: PBMCs from blood, collected less than 30 months after vaccination. The receptors originated from a man aged 50-75 years who received an inactivated influenza vaccine.

CDR3 residues: CAWSGSTSGDYNEQFF. The CDR3 nucleotides read TGTGCCTGGAGTGGATCGACTAGCGGGGACTACAATGAGCAGTTCTTC. This rearrangement joins TRBV30 to TRBJ2-1; TRBD2 agrees at 11 bases. V shed 1 base, J shed 3 bases, and the junction held 5 bases outside the gene matches. Germline V lookup: CDR1 GTSNPN, CDR2 SVGIG (reference sequence). The CDR3 totals 16 residues.

This clonotype was seen only a few times. This rearrangement joins TRBV7-9 to TRBJ1-2; D gene uncertain. V was trimmed by 4 bases and J by 4 bases, leaving 13 bases between them. The germline V gene encodes CDR1 SEHNR and CDR2 FQNEAQ (reference sequence). CDR3 size: 14 residues. This CDR3 is CASSSDGFLYGYTF. In DNA, the CDR3 is TGTGCCAGCAGCTCGGACGGATTCCTCTATGGCTACACCTTC.

This clonotype has at least ten counts. The chain employs TRBV5-5 and TRBJ1-6; D possibly corresponds to TRBD1 (5 bases). The CDR3 contains 16 residues. The V gene's germline CDR1 is SGHKS and CDR2 YYEKEE (reference sequence). V shed 3 bases and J shed 9 bases, with 19 bases lying between them. The CDR3 protein is CASSYTPGLTTSPLHF. CDR3 nucleotides: TGTGCCAGCAGCTATACTCCGGGACTCACAACTTCACCCCTCCACTTT.

The rearrangement uses TRBV7-8 and TRBJ2-3; the match to TRBD2 covers 9 bases. CDR1 SGHVS and CDR2 FQNEAQ come from the germline V gene. The CDR3 extends over 16 amino acids. The ends lost 2 bases at V and 5 bases at J; junction bases unmatched: 8. Here the CDR3 DNA reads TGTGCCAGCAGCTTACGGGTAGCGGGAGCGAAAGATACGCAGTATTTT. This translates into CASSLRVAGAKDTQYF.

The rearrangement links TRBV5-1 to TRBJ2-5; 8 positions match TRBD2. This CDR3 spans 15 amino acids. The V segment lost 3 bases and the J segment 5 bases; nucleotides outside the gene matches: 9. Germline V gives CDR1 SGHRS, CDR2 YFSETQ. DNA of the CDR3: TGCGCCAGCAGCTATACAGGGTCGGGAGGGGAGACCCAGTACTTC. It is translated as CASSYTGSGGETQYF.